A single sample gave rise to the 14 T cell receptor beta chains below, sequenced in a study. TCRdb re-derived calls from the 5' RACE reads in MiXCR, one entry per CDR3 protein. The table lists 55,000 to 80,000 distinct CDR3 sequences, approximately 23% of them singletons. Input material: memory CD4+ T cells sorted from a lymph node. Subset denoted: memory CD4+ T cells, CD4+CD45RO+CD25-. Receptors were obtained from a female donor with breast cancer.

This clonotype was observed many times. The gene calls are TRBV12-3 or TRBV12-4 and TRBJ1-2, with TRBD1 as a possible D gene (5 bases). The CDR3 spans 12 residues. Trimming stripped 6 bases from V and 2 bases from J, with 7 bases between. The CDR3 here is CASSNRNYGYTF. Here the CDR3 DNA reads TGTGCCAGCAGCAACAGGAACTATGGCTACACCTTC.

This clonotype was detected only a few times. CDR3 in amino acids: CASSLVRGRDTEAFF. The CDR3 DNA sequence: TGTGCCAGCAGCTTAGTAAGGGGCCGGGACACTGAAGCTTTCTTT. The rearrangement links TRBV7-8 to TRBJ1-1; possible D gene TRBD1, 5 bases. The V gene's germline CDR1 is SGHVS and CDR2 FQNEAQ. This CDR3 has 15 amino acids. V was clipped by 1 base and J by 3 bases, with 12 bases between them.

The chain links TRBV12-3 or TRBV12-4 to TRBJ1-2; D is uncertain. V was clipped by 9 bases and J by 7 bases, with 18 bases between them. This CDR3 comprises 13 residues. In DNA form, the CDR3 reads TGTGCCAGTCGAGCAGATTTGGTGGGTGGCTACACCTTC. The encoded protein is CASRADLVGGYTF.

The gene calls are TRBV11-2 and TRBJ1-1; D remains ambiguous. V lost 5 bases, J lost 7 bases, and 8 bases lay in between. Germline CDR1 SGHAT, CDR2 FQNNGV. The CDR3 contains 11 residues. The CDR3 here is CASSHMGEAFF. As DNA, the CDR3 is TGTGCCAGCAGCCATATGGGTGAAGCTTTCTTT.

There are a few counts of this clonotype. The CDR3 loop is CASSPPVSDSPLHF. Written as DNA, the CDR3 is TGTGCCAGCTCACCACCTGTGTCGGATTCACCCCTCCACTTT. The chain combines TRBV18 with TRBJ1-6; D call uncertain. There are 14 residues in the CDR3. V lost 0 bases, J lost 8 bases, and 8 bases lay in between. Germline V CDR1 and CDR2: KGHSH, LQKENI. The complete variable domain, with remaining parts taken from reference TRBV18 and TRBJ1-6, reads NAGVMQNPRHLVRRRGQEARLRCSPMKGHSHVYWYRQLPEEGLKFMVYLQKENIIDESGMPKERFSAEFPKEGPSILRIQQVVRGDSAAYFCASSPPVSDSPLHFGNGTRLTVT.

CDR3 residues: CASSFGTSEIETQYF. The CDR3 DNA follows: TGTGCCAGCAGTTTCGGGACTAGCGAGATTGAGACCCAGTACTTC. This chain links TRBV6-5 with TRBJ2-5, with 10 bases that match TRBD2. Trimming removed 4 bases from V and 5 bases from J; junction bases left unmatched: 7. This CDR3 is built from 15 residues. Germline assignment: CDR1 MNHEY and CDR2 SVGAGI.

Concerning this clonotype itself: Because the CDR3 is missing its conserved closing phenylalanine or tryptophan, this is likely a read error. The V and J genes are TRBV7-2 and TRBJ2-1; 8 nucleotides agree with TRBD2. Germline V CDR1 and CDR2: SGHTA, FQGNSA. The CDR3 is 15 amino acids. Here the CDR3 reads CANSLDGTRSHEQFL. The DNA for the CDR3 is TGTGCCAACAGCTTAGACGGGACTAGGAGTCATGAGCAGTTCTTA.

Concerning this clonotype: A much bigger clone sits one base away, suggesting this may be a read error. The chain employs TRBV5-1 and TRBJ1-2, with D uncertain. Germline V lookup: CDR1 SGHRS, CDR2 YFSETQ. CDR3 size: 13 residues. Written as DNA, the CDR3 is TGCACCAGCAGCTTGCGGGTGGAGTACGGCTACACCTTC. Translation gives CTSSLRVEYGYTF.

There are a few counts of this clonotype. V usage is TRBV24-1 and J usage is TRBJ2-3; no clear D gene. The ends were cut back, 4 bases at V and 1 base at J, with 2 bases in the middle. The CDR3 runs to 12 residues. Germline V CDR1 and CDR2: KGHDR, SFDVKD. CDR3 residues: CATSDRTDTQYF. CDR3 coding DNA: TGTGCCACCAGTGACCGCACAGATACGCAGTATTTT.

The rearrangement uses TRBV5-1 and TRBJ2-1; D possibly corresponds to TRBD2 (5 bases). Per the germline V gene, CDR1 is SGHRS and CDR2 is YFSETQ. V shed 0 bases and J shed 8 bases, with 12 bases lying between them. CDR3 length: 14 residues. CDR3 in amino acids: CASSLGRVRDEQFF. CDR3 nucleotide sequence: TGCGCCAGCAGCTTGGGTAGGGTGCGGGATGAGCAGTTCTTC.

The chain recombines TRBV5-4 with TRBJ2-5; D is perhaps TRBD1 (6 bases). There are 14 residues in the CDR3. The germline CDR1 and CDR2 sequences are SGHNT and YYREEE (reference sequence). Deletions cut 0 bases from V and 4 bases from J, with 10 bases between. The CDR3 here is CASSLGSRGETQYF. CDR3 DNA sequence: TGTGCCAGCAGCTTGGGCTCCAGGGGAGAGACCCAGTACTTC.

The chain links TRBV5-5 to TRBJ2-7; D is possibly TRBD1 or TRBD2 (6 bases each). V dropped 1 base and J dropped 0 bases, with 17 bases sitting between them. Germline V gene sequence: CDR1 SGHKS, CDR2 YYEKEE (reference sequence). The CDR3 runs 17 residues. CDR3 bases: TGTGCCAGCAGCTTGTTCGCAGGGGCCGGGGGCTCCTACGAGCAGTACTTC. As protein: CASSLFAGAGGSYEQYF.

This clonotype turned up a few times. This chain links TRBV5-1 with TRBJ1-1; D is unresolved. The CDR3 totals 16 residues. Between the trimmed V and J ends, which lost 2 bases and 3 bases, there was a span of 17 bases. Germline CDR1 SGHRS, CDR2 YFSETQ. CDR3 in DNA: TGCGCCAGCAGCTTTGACTTATACCCGAGGGACACTGAAGCTTTCTTT. Its protein is CASSFDLYPRDTEAFF. The complete variable domain, with remaining parts taken from reference TRBV5-1 and TRBJ1-1, reads KAGVTQTPRYLIKTRGQQVTLSCSPISGHRSVSWYQQTPGQGLQFLFEYFSETQRNKGNFPGRFSGRQFSNSRSEMNVSTLELGDSALYLCASSFDLYPRDTEAFFGQGTRLTVV.

As to this clonotype: At one end, the junction sequence differs from germline, possibly due to a read error. V and J are TRBV5-1 and TRBJ2-2; 9 bases are a match to TRBD2. CDR1 is SGHRS, CDR2 YFSETQ, per germline. This CDR3 has 13 amino acids. CDR3 residues: CASSLSASGELLF. The CDR3 coding sequence is TGCGCCAGCAGCTTGTCGGCTAGCGGGGAGCTGCTTTTT. Drawing the rest from reference TRBV5-1 and TRBJ2-2, the complete variable domain is KAGVTQTPRYLIKTRGQQVTLSCSPISGHRSVSWYQQTPGQGLQFLFEYFSETQRNKGNFPGRFSGRQFSNSRSEMNVSTLELGDSALYLCASSLSASGELLFGEGSRLTVL.